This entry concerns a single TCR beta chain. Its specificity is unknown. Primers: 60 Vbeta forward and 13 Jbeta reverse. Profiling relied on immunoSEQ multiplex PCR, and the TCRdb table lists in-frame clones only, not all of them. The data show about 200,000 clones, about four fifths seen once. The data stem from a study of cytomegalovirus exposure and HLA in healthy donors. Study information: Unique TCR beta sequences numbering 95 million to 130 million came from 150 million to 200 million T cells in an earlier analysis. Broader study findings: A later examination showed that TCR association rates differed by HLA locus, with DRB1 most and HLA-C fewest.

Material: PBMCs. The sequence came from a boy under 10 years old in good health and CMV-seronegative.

The DNA for the CDR3 is TGTGCCAGCAGTGCTAGCGGGGGACCCTACGAGCAGTACTTC. Its translation is CASSASGGPYEQYF. V usage is TRBV6-1 and J usage is TRBJ2-7; the match to TRBD2 covers 10 bases. The CDR3 totals 14 residues. The germline gives CDR1 MNHNS, CDR2 SASEGT. V lost 4 bases and J lost 2; bases outside the gene matches: 2.